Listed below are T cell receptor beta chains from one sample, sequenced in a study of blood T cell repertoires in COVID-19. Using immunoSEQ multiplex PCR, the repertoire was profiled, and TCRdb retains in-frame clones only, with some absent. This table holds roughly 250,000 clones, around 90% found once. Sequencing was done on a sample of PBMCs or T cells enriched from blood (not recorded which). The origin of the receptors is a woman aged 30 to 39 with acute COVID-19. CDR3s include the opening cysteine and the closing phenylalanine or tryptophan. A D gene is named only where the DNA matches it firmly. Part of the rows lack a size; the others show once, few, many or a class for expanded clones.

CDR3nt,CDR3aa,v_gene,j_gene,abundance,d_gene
TGTGCCAGCAGCCAGGGGAATGGAAACACCATATATTTT,CASSQGNGNTIYF,TRBV28,TRBJ1-3,NA,NA
TGTGCCAGCAGCAAGACAGGGTGGGACGGAAACACCATATATTTT,CASSKTGWDGNTIYF,TRBV28,TRBJ1-3,NA,TRBD1
TGCGCCAGCAGTCAATCGAGGCTCTTCAGGGGGGAGACCCAGTACTTC,CASSQSRLFRGETQYF,TRBV23-1,TRBJ2-5,NA,TRBD1
TGTGCCAGCAGGACTAGCGGGAGGACCTACGAGCAGTACTTC,CASRTSGRTYEQYF,TRBV28,TRBJ2-7,NA,TRBD2
TGTGCCAGCAGTCGCGGCCCAAGAGGTTTTTTT,CASSRGPRGFF,TRBV28,TRBJ1-1,NA,NA
TGTGCCAGCAGCCAAGGGGGAGGACCTGAAAAACTGTTTTTT,CASSQGGGPEKLFF,TRBV4-2,TRBJ1-4,NA,NA
TGCGCCAGCAGTCTCAAGCCGAGCTCCTACAATGAGCAGTTCTTC,CASSLKPSSYNEQFF,TRBV4-3,TRBJ2-1,NA,NA
TGTGCCAGCACCTTACAGGGACCAGATACGCAGTATTTT,CASTLQGPDTQYF,TRBV12-3/TRBV12-4,TRBJ2-3,NA,NA
TGTGCCAGCAGACCGTCGGGACAGGGGAGGAATGAGCAGTTCTTC,CASRPSGQGRNEQFF,TRBV28,TRBJ2-1,NA,TRBD1
TGTGCCAGCAGCATACGGGACAGTTCGTCCGAGCAGTACTTC,CASSIRDSSSEQYF,TRBV3-1/TRBV3-2,TRBJ2-7,NA,TRBD1
TGTGCCAGCTCACTATCGACCGTAGGACAGGAGTACACCTTC,CASSLSTVGQEYTF,TRBV18,TRBJ1-2,few,TRBD1
TGTGCCAGTAGTGGGCGGACAGGGGGAAGGACCGGGGAGCTGTTTTTT,CASSGRTGGRTGELFF,TRBV19,TRBJ2-2,NA,TRBD1